This TCR beta chain was captured in a study of cytomegalovirus exposure and HLA in healthy donors. Use of 60 Vbeta and 13 Jbeta primers characterized the PCR. The method was immunoSEQ multiplex PCR; TCRdb's version includes in-frame clones alone and lacks a portion of them. The sample includes 80,000 to 100,000 clones, 55% to 70% seen only once; the top ten take about 15%. The sequenced material came from PBMCs. This TCR was sampled from a woman aged 40-49 years in good health and CMV-seropositive.

DNA of the CDR3: TGTGCCAGCAGTTTACAGGGGTTGAACACTGAAGCTTTCTTT. Residues: CASSLQGLNTEAFF. The rearrangement uses TRBV28 and TRBJ1-1, with a tentative D call TRBD1 (6 bases). Germline CDR1 MDHEN, CDR2 SYDVKM. The CDR3 extends over 14 amino acids. The V end was cut by 2 bases, the J end by 0 bases, with 7 bases between.